The 21 T cell receptor beta chains below all came from one sample that was sequenced in a study of CD8 T cells in Susac syndrome. Random hexamers were used to reverse transcribe the RNA input (about 0.5 to 1 ug). In TCRdb, the immunoSEQ multiplex PCR reads were re-called with MiXCR into one record per CDR3 protein. The table records approximately 160,000 distinct CDR3 sequences, about 94% of them present only once. Sequencing was carried out using CD4+ T cells from PBMCs. The origin of the receptors is a human donor with multiple sclerosis.

The chain is built from TRBV2 and TRBJ2-1; TRBD1 might be the D (5 bases). Germline values: CDR1 SNHLY, CDR2 FYNNEI. This CDR3 comprises 12 residues. V lost 6 bases and J 3 bases, leaving 6 bases between the germline ends. This CDR3 reads CASRTDYNEQFF. CDR3 nucleotides: TGTGCCAGCAGGACAGACTACAATGAGCAGTTCTTC. The whole variable domain, filled in from reference TRBV2 and TRBJ2-1, reads EPEVTQTPSHQVTQMGQEVILRCVPISNHLYFYWYRQILGQKVEFLVSFYNNEISEKSEIFDDQFSVERPDGSNFTLKIRSTKLEDSAMYFCASRTDYNEQFFGPGTRLTVL.

The gene calls are TRBV20-1 and TRBJ2-3; D possibly corresponds to TRBD2 (6 bases). The CDR3 is made up of 15 amino acids. V lost 5 bases and J lost 2, with 17 bases in between. The germline V gene encodes CDR1 DFQATT and CDR2 SNEGSKA (reference sequence). The CDR3 DNA is TGCAGTGCTTCTTCTGGTAGCGGCCTCACAGATACGCAGTATTTT. Its translation: CSASSGSGLTDTQYF.

The rearrangement links TRBV10-3 to TRBJ2-2; D uncertain. Germline V gives CDR1 ENHRY, CDR2 SYGVKD. V was clipped by 5 bases and J by 8 bases, with 6 bases between them. The CDR3 sequence is 11 residues long. As DNA, the CDR3 is TGTGCCATCAGTCGTTCGGGGGAGCTGTTTTTT. It translates to CAISRSGELFF.

In this sample, this clonotype turned up once. The chain combines TRBV7-6 with TRBJ2-5; D ambiguous. Germline V gene sequence: CDR1 SGHVS, CDR2 FNYEAQ. Trimming removed 8 bases at V and 2 bases at J, with 12 bases between. This CDR3 contains 13 residues. CDR3 sequence: CASRRLAQETQYF. For the CDR3, the DNA is TGTGCCAGCCGCAGACTCGCACAAGAGACCCAGTACTTC.

The chain is built from TRBV19 and TRBJ2-7; tentatively, D is TRBD2 (5 bases). The germline gives CDR1 LNHDA, CDR2 SQIVND (reference sequence). The length of the CDR3 is 14 residues. Trimming stripped 3 bases from V and 5 bases from J, with 14 bases between. The CDR3 sequence: CASSIALAADEQYF. CDR3 sequence (DNA): TGTGCCAGTAGTATCGCCTTAGCAGCGGACGAGCAGTACTTC.

V and J are TRBV5-4 and TRBJ2-5; 7 bases match TRBD1. The CDR3 has 15 residues. From germline, CDR1 is SGHNT and CDR2 YYREEE (reference sequence). V lost 3 bases to trimming and J lost 4 bases; unmatched junction nucleotides: 9. The CDR3 reads CASSSGRQGGETQYF. The CDR3 bases are TGTGCCAGCAGCTCGGGGAGACAGGGCGGAGAGACCCAGTACTTC.

The chain has TRBV9 and TRBJ2-5, with 11 bases identical to TRBD2. This CDR3 has 15 residues. Looked up from germline, CDR1 is SGDLS and CDR2 is YYNGEE. V lost 4 bases to trimming and J lost 5 bases; unmatched junction nucleotides: 7. The CDR3 bases are TGTGCCAGCAGCCCAAGGACTAGCGGGTGGGAGACCCAGTACTTC. It specifies CASSPRTSGWETQYF.

In DNA form, the CDR3 reads TGTGCCAGCAGCCAAGATCCGTGGCTAGCGGGGTCCTACGAGCAGTACTTC. This sequence encodes CASSQDPWLAGSYEQYF. The gene calls are TRBV3-1 and TRBJ2-7; 9 nucleotides line up with TRBD2. Germline loops: CDR1 LGHDT, CDR2 YNNKEL (reference sequence). The CDR3 has 17 residues. The ends lost 0 bases at V and 1 base at J; junction bases unmatched: 7.

The rearrangement joins TRBV29-1 to TRBJ2-3; 7 bases align to TRBD2. J gave up 2 bases and V 5 bases, and 4 bases lay outside the gene matches. CDR1 and CDR2 from the germline V gene are SQVTM and ANQGSEA. CDR3 length: 13 residues. The DNA for the CDR3 is TGCAGCGTTCTGGGACTACACACAGATACGCAGTATTTT. The encoded protein is CSVLGLHTDTQYF.

This chain joins TRBV12-3 or TRBV12-4 and TRBJ2-2, with 7 bases lining up with TRBD2. The V and J ends lost 5 bases and 8 bases, in that order; junction bases with no gene match: 5. The CDR3 extends over 13 amino acids. The CDR3 nucleotides are TGTGCCAGCAGTCCAAGCGGGATGGGGGAGCTGTTTTTT. Translated, it gives CASSPSGMGELFF.

The rearrangement links TRBV28 to TRBJ2-7, with 7 nucleotides matching TRBD1. V trimming: 6 bases; J trimming: 3 bases; junction bases outside the gene matches: 8. This CDR3 contains 14 residues. CDR1 is MDHEN, CDR2 SYDVKM, per germline. This CDR3 reads CASSQLDRDYEQYF. The CDR3 bases are TGTGCCAGCAGCCAACTTGACAGGGACTACGAGCAGTACTTC.

This chain connects TRBV7-2 to TRBJ2-7, with 7 positions matching TRBD2. The ends lost 1 base at V and 3 bases at J; junction bases unmatched: 6. There are 15 residues in the CDR3. The germline V gene has CDR1 SGHTA and CDR2 FQGNSA. Here the CDR3 DNA reads TGTGCCAGCAGCTTAGAGTGGCGGGGGTTCTACGAGCAGTACTTC. The encoded protein is CASSLEWRGFYEQYF. The complete variable domain, with remaining parts taken from reference TRBV7-2 and TRBJ2-7, reads GAGVSQSPSNKVTEKGKDVELRCDPISGHTALYWYRQSLGQGLEFLIYFQGNSAPDKSGLPSDRFSAERTGGSVSTLTIQRTQQEDSAVYLCASSLEWRGFYEQYFGPGTRLTVT.

The genes are TRBV6-2 or TRBV6-3 and TRBJ2-1; D is unresolved. Per germline, CDR1 MNHEY and CDR2 SVGEGT. CDR3 length equals 14 residues. V gave up 0 bases and J gave up 5 bases, with 8 bases separating them. For the CDR3, the DNA is TGTGCCAGCAGTTACTCCAGCTACAACAATGAGCAGTTCTTC. It yields the protein CASSYSSYNNEQFF.

The chain has TRBV3-1 and TRBJ1-2, with D perhaps TRBD1 (6 bases). V was cut by 0 bases and J by 2 bases, with 16 bases left in between. CDR3 length: 17 residues. Per the germline V gene, CDR1 is LGHDT and CDR2 is YNNKEL (reference sequence). CDR3 nucleotide sequence: TGTGCCAGCAGCCAAGACCGCGGGGGCACTGAGAACTATGGCTACACCTTC. Residues: CASSQDRGGTENYGYTF. Drawing the rest from reference TRBV3-1 and TRBJ1-2, the complete variable domain is DTAVSQTPKYLVTQMGNDKSIKCEQNLGHDTMYWYKQDSKKFLKIMFSYNNKELIINETVPNRFSPKSPDKAHLNLHINSLELGDSAVYFCASSQDRGGTENYGYTFGSGTRLTVV.

The chain has TRBV30 and TRBJ1-1, with D uncertain. Trimming removed 0 bases from V and 3 bases from J, with 11 bases in between. The CDR3 covers 14 residues. In germline, CDR1 is GTSNPN, CDR2 SVGIG (reference sequence). The CDR3 reads CAWSVISHDTEAFF. CDR3 DNA sequence: TGTGCCTGGAGTGTTATATCCCATGACACTGAAGCTTTCTTT.

The V gene is TRBV3-1, the J gene TRBJ2-3, with TRBD2 matching over 11 bases. CDR1 is LGHDT and CDR2 is YNNKEL in the germline V gene (reference sequence). The length of the CDR3 is 16 residues. V dropped 1 base and J dropped 3; count of bases not matched to a gene: 3. CDR3 protein: CASSQVTSGGTDTQYF. In DNA, the CDR3 is TGTGCCAGCAGCCAAGTCACTAGCGGGGGAACAGATACGCAGTATTTT.

The chain carries TRBV6-5 and TRBJ1-2; the D gene is possibly TRBD1 (6 bases). Germline CDR1 MNHEY, CDR2 SVGAGI. Trimming shortened V by 5 bases and J by 0 bases, and 13 bases separated the two germline ends. The CDR3 consists of 15 residues. The CDR3 bases are TGTGCCAGCAGTGCCCGACAGGACGCTAACTATGGCTACACCTTC. This sequence encodes CASSARQDANYGYTF.

The V call is TRBV12-3 or TRBV12-4, the J call TRBJ2-5; D is uncertain. The V end lost 6 bases, the J end lost 1 base, and 9 bases lay between the germline ends. The CDR3 sequence is 13 residues long. The CDR3 bases are TGTGCCAGCAGGAATGGGTTCCAAGAGACCCAGTACTTC. As protein: CASRNGFQETQYF.

CDR3 nucleotides: TGTGCCAGCAGAAGTAGCAATCAGCCCCAGCATTTT. This translates into CASRSSNQPQHF. V gene TRBV6-5 combines with J gene TRBJ1-5; D ambiguous. Per germline, CDR1 MNHEY and CDR2 SVGAGI. The CDR3 loop spans 12 amino acids. V lost 6 bases and J 0 bases, leaving 3 bases between the germline ends.

The gene calls are TRBV6-1 and TRBJ2-7, with TRBD2 matching over 7 bases. The CDR3 is made up of 16 amino acids. The V gene's germline CDR1 is MNHNS and CDR2 SASEGT. The V segment lost 5 bases and the J segment 3 bases; nucleotides outside the gene matches: 13. This CDR3 is CASSTYRAGEGYEQYF. CDR3 DNA sequence: TGTGCCAGCAGTACCTACCGGGCGGGGGAGGGCTACGAGCAGTACTTC.

The rearrangement uses TRBV19 and TRBJ1-5; the D gene is possibly TRBD1 (6 bases). V was shortened by 10 bases and J by 4 bases, with 23 bases between the two germline ends. This CDR3 region has 16 residues. Germline CDR1 is LNHDA and CDR2 is SQIVND (reference sequence). CDR3 sequence reads: CATDSGMGGRNQPQHF. Here the CDR3 DNA reads TGTGCCACCGATTCCGGAATGGGGGGGCGGAATCAGCCCCAGCATTTT.